The 30 T cell receptor beta chains listed next were all sequenced from one sample in a study of T cell responses to AZD1222 COVID-19 vaccine. TCRdb keeps only in-frame clones here, not all; method: immunoSEQ multiplex PCR. The sample includes 80,000 or so clones, more than 60% of them seen just once. The sample here was peripheral blood, taken 28 days after the second dose of the MenACWY control vaccine. The receptors come from an adult who received the MenACWY meningococcal vaccine as a control.

This chain links TRBV28 with TRBJ1-1; D call uncertain. Trimming took off 2 bases at V and 5 bases at J, with 9 bases between the two ends. Germline CDR1 is MDHEN and CDR2 is SYDVKM. The CDR3 consists of 13 residues. CDR3 bases: TGTGCCAGCAGTTTAGGCAGATGGACTGAAGCTTTCTTT. Its translation: CASSLGRWTEAFF.

This chain joins TRBV6-5 and TRBJ2-7; D remains unclear. This CDR3 is 15 amino acids long. Trimming shortened V by 0 bases and J by 0 bases, and 9 bases separated the two germline ends. Germline values: CDR1 MNHEY, CDR2 SVGAGI. CDR3 sequence: CASSYSGDSSYEQYF. In DNA form, the CDR3 reads TGTGCCAGCAGTTACTCGGGCGATAGCTCCTACGAGCAGTACTTC.

The chain joins TRBV30 to TRBJ1-6, with 8 bases lining up with TRBD1. The V and J ends lost 8 bases and 0 bases, in that order; junction bases with no gene match: 12. The CDR3 loop spans 17 amino acids. CDR1 GTSNPN and CDR2 SVGIG come from the germline V gene (reference sequence). For the CDR3, the DNA is TGTGCCGCCACAGGGGGGTCGACGGGCTCCTATAATTCACCCCTCCACTTT. This codes for CAATGGSTGSYNSPLHF.

This sequence joins TRBV5-1 and TRBJ1-1; the D gene is possibly TRBD1 (6 bases). Trimming took off 0 bases at V and 5 bases at J, with 14 bases between the two ends. Germline V lookup: CDR1 SGHRS, CDR2 YFSETQ. The CDR3 is 15 amino acids. This chain's CDR3 is CASSLEGSGVTEAFF. The CDR3 DNA reads as TGCGCCAGCAGCTTGGAAGGGTCAGGGGTGACTGAAGCTTTCTTT.

V and J are TRBV5-6 and TRBJ1-1; no definite D call. Trimming took 2 bases from V and 4 from J, leaving 9 bases between them. Germline-derived CDR1 and CDR2 are SGHDT and YYEEEE. The CDR3 extends over 13 amino acids. CDR3 region: CASSLRRGTEAFF. The CDR3 DNA reads TGTGCCAGCAGCTTAAGGAGAGGCACTGAAGCTTTCTTT.

CDR3 bases: TGTGCCAGCAGCCTGGCCCCCCTAGCCTCCTACGAGCAGTACTTC. Encoded protein: CASSLAPLASYEQYF. The gene calls are TRBV5-4 and TRBJ2-7; a weak D match, TRBD2 (5 bases). V gave up 4 bases and J gave up 0 bases, with 14 bases separating them. The CDR3 totals 15 residues. Germline lookup yields CDR1 SGHNT and CDR2 YYREEE (reference sequence).

The gene calls are TRBV6-2 or TRBV6-3 and TRBJ1-6; D not resolved. The V gene lost 2 bases and the J gene lost 0 bases, with 14 bases spanning the gap. This CDR3 has 18 amino acids. Germline V gene lookup returns CDR1 MNHEY and CDR2 SVGEGT. The CDR3 loop is CASSYAGLQSSYNSPLHF. The CDR3 region has the DNA TGTGCCAGCAGTTACGCAGGACTACAAAGCTCCTATAATTCACCCCTCCACTTT.

This clone showed up just a few times. The rearrangement links TRBV28 to TRBJ1-6, with TRBD1 matching over 7 bases. Trimming cost V 4 bases and J 17 bases; bases outside gene matches: 8. This CDR3 region has 12 residues. From germline, CDR1 is MDHEN and CDR2 SYDVKM. The CDR3 DNA follows: TGTGCCAGCAGTTCTACGGGACAGACGGTCCACTTT. Its translation is CASSSTGQTVHF.

The J gene is TRBJ1-1, the V gene TRBV7-8; D is unresolved. With 0 bases removed from V and 7 bases from J, the gap between germline ends came to 12 bases. The CDR3 length is 14 residues. CDR1 and CDR2 from the germline V gene are SGHVS and FQNEAQ. CDR3 nucleotides: TGTGCCAGCAGCTTAGCTCCGACACTGTATGAAGCTTTCTTT. Translated: CASSLAPTLYEAFF. The full variable domain, with the rest looked up from reference TRBV7-8 and TRBJ1-1, is GAGVSQSPRYKVAKRGQDVALRCDPISGHVSLFWYQQALGQGPEFLTYFQNEAQLDKSGLPSDRFFAERPEGSVSTLKIQRTQQEDSAVYLCASSLAPTLYEAFFGQGTRLTVV.

V is TRBV5-1 and J is TRBJ1-2; 10 positions agree with TRBD1. This CDR3 is 16 amino acids long. V was clipped by 4 bases and J by 2 bases; unmatched bases: 8. Per the germline V gene, CDR1 is SGHRS and CDR2 is YFSETQ. The CDR3 DNA follows: TGCGCCAGCAGCCCCGTCCCGGGACAGGGGAACTATGGCTACACCTTC. It translates to CASSPVPGQGNYGYTF.

This clone was seen just once. The CDR3 nucleotides are TGCGCCAGCAGCCCCGTACAGGGGGGAGGCTACACCTTC. This codes for CASSPVQGGGYTF. The rearrangement uses TRBV5-1 and TRBJ1-2; 8 bases align to TRBD1. Germline V gene lookup returns CDR1 SGHRS and CDR2 YFSETQ. The CDR3 sequence is 13 residues long. Unmatched junction bases numbered 7, after V lost 4 bases and J lost 8 bases.

The rearrangement joins TRBV19 to TRBJ2-6; D ambiguous. V lost 1 base, J lost 1 base, and 5 bases lay in between. CDR3 length: 15 residues. Germline assignment: CDR1 LNHDA and CDR2 SQIVND (reference sequence). As DNA, the CDR3 is TGTGCCAGTAGTATAGGGGGATCTGGGGCCAACGTCCTGACTTTC. Translating gives CASSIGGSGANVLTF.

V gene TRBV28 combines with J gene TRBJ2-1, with 7 positions matching TRBD2. The CDR3 covers 15 residues. Germline V gives CDR1 MDHEN, CDR2 SYDVKM. V shed 5 bases and J 6 bases; nucleotides not matched to a gene: 10. The CDR3 nucleotides read TGTGCCAGCAGTACTCTAGCGGTTGTTGGCAATGAGCAGTTCTTC. Amino acids: CASSTLAVVGNEQFF.

The chain employs TRBV2 and TRBJ1-1, with 8 bases aligning to TRBD1. Germline loops: CDR1 SNHLY, CDR2 FYNNEI. V shed 6 bases, J shed 1 base, and the junction held 4 bases outside the gene matches. This CDR3 has 14 residues. The CDR3 DNA reads TGTGCCAGCAGCAATACAGGGGGGAACACTGAAGCTTTCTTT. It translates to CASSNTGGNTEAFF.

The CDR3 DNA reads as TGTGCCAGCCGACGGCTGGGAGATACGCAGTATTTT. It codes for CASRRLGDTQYF. The rearrangement joins TRBV6-6 to TRBJ2-3; unclear D gene. Germline CDR1 and CDR2: MNHNY and SVGAGI (reference sequence). V was pared by 8 bases and J by 5 bases, with 11 bases between. The CDR3 is made up of 12 amino acids.

This clone appeared a few times. V and J are TRBV5-6 and TRBJ1-2; TRBD1 aligns across 7 bases. Germline-derived CDR1 and CDR2 are SGHDT and YYEEEE. The CDR3 consists of 14 residues. The ends lost 5 bases at V and 2 bases at J; junction bases unmatched: 6. This chain's CDR3 is CASSTMGQNYGYTF. In DNA form, the CDR3 reads TGTGCCAGCAGTACGATGGGACAGAACTATGGCTACACCTTC.

This sequence joins TRBV6-1 and TRBJ2-7; D call uncertain. The V end lost 3 bases, the J end lost 2 bases, and 11 bases lay between the germline ends. This CDR3 spans 14 amino acids. In germline, CDR1 is MNHNS, CDR2 SASEGT. This CDR3 reads CASSEASPPYEQYF. The CDR3 DNA follows: TGTGCCAGCAGTGAGGCCTCACCACCCTACGAGCAGTACTTC.

This clone was observed a handful of times. V is TRBV6-1 and J is TRBJ2-1; TRBD2 aligns across 9 bases. This CDR3 has 20 residues. Trimming cost V 0 bases and J 3 bases; bases outside gene matches: 15. CDR1 is MNHNS, CDR2 SASEGT, per germline. CDR3 DNA: TGTGCCAGCAGTGAAGCGGCGGGGCTAGCGGGAAATGATTTCTACAATGAGCAGTTCTTC. Protein product: CASSEAAGLAGNDFYNEQFF.

V usage is TRBV9 and J usage is TRBJ2-5, with D perhaps given as TRBD1 or TRBD2 (6 bases each). Germline V gene lookup returns CDR1 SGDLS and CDR2 YYNGEE. V gave up 0 bases and J gave up 5 bases, with 14 bases separating them. This CDR3 is built from 15 residues. The DNA for the CDR3 is TGTGCCAGCAGCGTAGGAGGGGGACTGGGGGAGACCCAGTACTTC. Translation gives CASSVGGGLGETQYF.

The chain couples TRBV21-1 to TRBJ1-1. TRBV21-1 is noted as a pseudogene. The CDR3 consists of 17 residues. The CDR3 protein is CASSRKGRSLSNTEAFF. The CDR3 region has the DNA TGTGCCAGCAGTCGTAAGGGACGGAGCCTCTCCAACACTGAAGCTTTCTTT.

The rearrangement links TRBV20-1 to TRBJ1-6; D is unresolved. This CDR3 has 15 amino acids. The germline V gene has CDR1 DFQATT and CDR2 SNEGSKA (reference sequence). Deletions cut 3 bases from V and 5 bases from J, with 14 bases between. CDR3 bases: TGCAGTGCTAGTCCCCCCCCGACACATAATTCACCCCTCCACTTT. Encoded protein: CSASPPPTHNSPLHF.

This clone was counted a single time. V is TRBV9 and J is TRBJ1-1; TRBD1 matches at 7 bases. V trimming: 4 bases; J trimming: 3 bases; junction bases outside the gene matches: 3. The CDR3 contains 13 residues. CDR1 and CDR2 (germline): SGDLS, YYNGEE. The CDR3 region is CASSLGTDTEAFF. The CDR3, as DNA: TGTGCCAGCAGCCTAGGGACAGACACTGAAGCTTTCTTT. Full variable domain (remainder filled in from reference TRBV9 and TRBJ1-1): DSGVTQTPKHLITATGQRVTLRCSPRSGDLSVYWYQQSLDQGLQFLIQYYNGEERAKGNILERFSAQQFPDLHSELNLSSLELGDSALYFCASSLGTDTEAFFGQGTRLTVV.

V and J are TRBV12-3 or TRBV12-4 and TRBJ2-3; D unresolved. The CDR3 is made up of 13 amino acids. Trimming left V 1 base short and J 7 bases short, with 9 bases between. DNA for the CDR3: TGTGCCAGCAGTTTAGATGGTCAAAATACGCAGTATTTT. Its translation: CASSLDGQNTQYF.

V usage is TRBV7-8 and J usage is TRBJ2-2; 12 bases map to TRBD2. The V gene's germline CDR1 is SGHVS and CDR2 FQNEAQ. The CDR3 consists of 16 residues. V was pared by 1 base and J by 7 bases, with 4 bases of the junction left unmatched. The CDR3 region has the DNA TGTGCCAGCAGCTTAGAGCTAGCGGGAGGGAACGGGGAGCTGTTTTTT. Protein: CASSLELAGGNGELFF.

This rearrangement joins TRBV5-1 to TRBJ2-1; 9 bases match TRBD2. The CDR3 runs 16 residues. Germline V gene sequence: CDR1 SGHRS, CDR2 YFSETQ. V shed 3 bases, J shed 5 bases, and the junction held 9 bases outside the gene matches. CDR3 in DNA: TGCGCCAGCAGCTCATTAGCGGGAGTGGCGGACAATGAGCAGTTCTTC. This encodes CASSSLAGVADNEQFF.

V gene TRBV29-1 combines with J gene TRBJ2-1; D call uncertain. Germline-derived CDR1 and CDR2 are SQVTM and ANQGSEA. Trimming stripped 5 bases from V and 6 bases from J, with 11 bases between. The CDR3 has 12 amino acids. CDR3 protein: CSVRYVVNEQFF. The CDR3 DNA follows: TGCAGCGTTCGGTACGTCGTCAATGAGCAGTTCTTC.

The chain links TRBV19 to TRBJ1-1; weak D call: TRBD1 (5 bases). Trimming stripped 3 bases from V and 5 bases from J, with 13 bases between. The germline V gene has CDR1 LNHDA and CDR2 SQIVND (reference sequence). The CDR3 loop spans 14 amino acids. CDR3 region: CASSMVGTGTEAFF. The CDR3 DNA sequence: TGTGCCAGTAGTATGGTAGGGACTGGGACTGAAGCTTTCTTT. The full variable domain, with the rest looked up from reference TRBV19 and TRBJ1-1, is DGGITQSPKYLFRKEGQNVTLSCEQNLNHDAMYWYRQDPGQGLRLIYYSQIVNDFQKGDIAEGYSVSREKKESFPLTVTSAQKNPTAFYLCASSMVGTGTEAFFGQGTRLTVV.

The chain recombines TRBV5-1 with TRBJ1-1; D is unresolved. Trimming shortened V by 3 bases and J by 3 bases, and 15 bases separated the two germline ends. Germline V gene sequence: CDR1 SGHRS, CDR2 YFSETQ. CDR3 length: 15 amino acids. The CDR3 sequence is CASSSISSWDTEAFF. The CDR3 coding sequence is TGCGCCAGCAGCTCCATTAGCTCCTGGGACACTGAAGCTTTCTTT.

This clone was detected only a few times. The J gene is TRBJ2-7, the V gene TRBV12-3 or TRBV12-4, with unresolved D. The length of the CDR3 is 13 residues. Trimming removed 4 bases from V and 3 bases from J, with 10 bases in between. CDR3 loop: CASSYHSNYEQYF. For the CDR3, the DNA is TGTGCCAGCAGTTACCATAGTAACTACGAGCAGTACTTC.

CDR3 in DNA: TGTGCCAGCAGCCGCCTGGGACAGGGCTACACTGAAGCTTTCTTT. It encodes CASSRLGQGYTEAFF. The V call is TRBV6-5, the J call TRBJ1-1, with 9 bases identical to TRBD1. This CDR3 is built from 15 residues. J gave up 3 bases and V 6 bases, and 8 bases lay outside the gene matches. From germline, CDR1 is MNHEY and CDR2 SVGAGI.